The source of this TCR beta chain is a study of post-analysis software for immune sequencing data. On this clonotype: Its antigen is not identified.

General study points: With TRBV5-6, TRBV5-1 and TRBV20-1 included, about five TRBV segments were more frequent in patients than in controls.

Trimming removed 4 bases at V and 0 bases at J, with 16 bases between. This CDR3 contains 17 residues. Presence of unique molecular identifiers characterized the TCR beta cDNA libraries. TCRdb recomputed calls from the PCR reads with MiXCR, one row per CDR3 protein. Found here are 500,000 to 600,000 distinct CDR3 sequences, roughly 40% of them singletons; the top ten hold roughly 1.7%. The specimen sequenced was blood. The clonotype comes from a girl aged 5-17 years with multiple sclerosis. The chain carries TRBV12-3 or TRBV12-4 and TRBJ2-1, with D possibly matching TRBD2 (6 bases). The CDR3 DNA is TGTGCCAGCAGTTCGAATACCGGGACTTCCTCCTACAATGAGCAGTTCTTC. Translation gives CASSSNTGTSSYNEQFF.